This is a list of T cell receptor beta chains from one sample in a study of blood T cell repertoires in COVID-19. Repertoires were generated with immunoSEQ multiplex PCR, while TCRdb's copy carries only in-frame clones and drops some. Of roughly 170,000 clones listed, 80% to 90% are singletons. The sample was PBMCs or T cells enriched from blood (not recorded which). The receptors originated from a woman in her fifties or sixties in a cohort exposed to, infected with or recovered from COVID-19 (not recorded which). Each CDR3 is given with its conserved first and last residue. A D gene is named only where the DNA matches it firmly. Clone size is stated in some rows and not others, as once, few, many or a class when expanded.

J,length,size,D,V,CDR3,DNA
TRBJ2-5,11,NA,NA,TRBV28,CASSIRADQYF,TGTGCCAGCAGTATCAGGGCGGACCAGTACTTC
TRBJ1-1,16,NA,NA,TRBV18,CASSPQGGGGDTEAFF,TGTGCCAGCTCACCACAGGGAGGGGGAGGTGACACTGAAGCTTTCTTT
TRBJ1-6,14,NA,TRBD1,TRBV9,CASTETGGNSPLHF,TGTGCCAGCACCGAAACAGGGGGCAATTCACCCCTCCACTTT
TRBJ2-3,16,NA,TRBD2,TRBV7-2,CASSSASGRLADTQYF,TGTGCCAGCAGCTCCGCTAGCGGGAGGTTGGCAGATACGCAGTATTTT
TRBJ2-2,13,NA,NA,TRBV7-9,CASSLALNGELFF,TGTGCCAGCAGCTTAGCGTTAAACGGGGAGCTGTTTTTT
TRBJ1-2,11,NA,NA,TRBV6-2/TRBV6-3,CASSLYYGYTF,TGTGCCAGCAGTTTATACTATGGCTACACCTTC
TRBJ1-3,15,NA,NA,TRBV19,CASSRQVESGNTIYF,TGTGCCAGTAGTCGACAGGTGGAATCTGGAAACACCATATATTTT
TRBJ2-1,16,NA,NA,TRBV27,CASRTEQGDRRYEQFF,TGTGCCAGCAGGACAGAACAGGGAGATAGAAGATATGAGCAGTTCTTC
TRBJ2-1,15,NA,TRBD2,TRBV19,CASSNWTSYTNEQFF,TGTGCCAGTAGTAATTGGACTAGCTACACCAATGAGCAGTTCTTC
TRBJ2-5,11,NA,TRBD1,TRBV30,CAWADRATQYF,TGTGCCTGGGCGGACAGGGCGACCCAGTACTTC
TRBJ2-3,13,NA,NA,TRBV4-2,CASSQVNTDTQYF,TGTGCCAGCAGCCAAGTAAACACAGATACGCAGTATTTT
TRBJ1-1,11,NA,NA,TRBV19,CASRVREEAFF,TGTGCCAGTAGGGTTCGGGAAGAAGCTTTCTTT
TRBJ1-3,15,few,NA,TRBV28,CASKAGDHSGNTIYF,TGTGCCAGCAAAGCGGGGGATCACTCTGGAAACACCATATATTTT
TRBJ1-2,13,NA,NA,TRBV14,CASSRSGNYGYTF,TGTGCCAGCAGCCGTTCCGGGAACTATGGCTACACCTTC
TRBJ2-2,16,NA,TRBD1,TRBV19,CASTRGRWESIGELFF,TGTGCCAGTACCAGGGGGAGATGGGAGTCGATCGGGGAGCTGTTTTTT
TRBJ2-1,13,once,NA,TRBV7-9,CASSPTSYNEQFF,TGTGCCAGCAGCCCAACTAGCTACAATGAGCAGTTCTTC
TRBJ1-2,16,NA,TRBD1,TRBV19,CASSSGQGRPNYGYTF,TGTGCCAGTAGTTCAGGACAGGGGAGACCTAACTATGGCTACACCTTC
TRBJ2-5,15,NA,TRBD2,TRBV5-4,CASSLALGGIETQYF,TGTGCCAGCAGCTTGGCCTTGGGGGGGATTGAGACCCAGTACTTC
TRBJ2-3,14,NA,NA,TRBV28,CASIGRGKTDTQYF,TGTGCCAGCATTGGGAGGGGGAAAACAGATACGCAGTATTTT
TRBJ1-1,15,NA,NA,TRBV18,CASSLTEDMNTEAFF,TGTGCCAGCTCACTGACAGAAGACATGAACACTGAAGCTTTCTTT
TRBJ1-1,16,NA,TRBD1,TRBV28,CASSLRQGRGNTEAFF,TGTGCCAGCAGTCTCCGACAGGGGAGGGGGAACACTGAAGCTTTCTTT
TRBJ2-5,16,NA,TRBD2,TRBV11-2,CASRGGTSGWMETQYF,TGTGCCAGCAGAGGCGGGACTAGCGGCTGGATGGAGACCCAGTACTTC
TRBJ2-3,17,NA,TRBD1,TRBV2,CASRSRDRGHSTDTQYF,TGTGCCAGCAGGTCCCGGGACAGGGGGCATAGCACAGATACGCAGTATTTT
TRBJ1-1,14,NA,TRBD1,TRBV6-5,CASTRDSMNTEAFF,TGTGCCAGTACCCGGGACAGCATGAACACTGAAGCTTTCTTT
TRBJ2-7,13,few,NA,TRBV18,CASSRDTSYEQYF,TGTGCCAGCTCACGGGACACCTCCTACGAGCAGTACTTC
TRBJ2-4,15,NA,TRBD2,TRBV19,CASSIGSGGANIQYF,TGTGCCAGTAGTATAGGTAGCGGGGGGGCAAACATTCAGTACTTC
TRBJ2-3,13,NA,TRBD1,TRBV11-1,CASSTTGIDTQYF,TGTGCCAGCAGCACGACAGGGATCGATACGCAGTATTTT
TRBJ2-3,10,NA,NA,TRBV29-1,CSVDPGQQYF,TGCAGCGTAGATCCGGGACAGCAGTATTTT
TRBJ1-4,22,NA,TRBD1,TRBV27,CASSPRGDRGRFIGSPNEKLFF,TGTGCCAGCAGTCCGCGAGGGGACAGGGGGCGCTTTATAGGCAGTCCTAATGAAAAACTGTTTTTT
TRBJ2-5,17,NA,TRBD2,TRBV5-5,CASSLEARGGIQETQYF,TGTGCCAGCAGCTTGGAGGCACGCGGGGGAATCCAAGAGACCCAGTACTTC
TRBJ1-5,16,NA,NA,TRBV28,CASTPHDFSGNQPQHF,TGTGCCAGCACCCCCCACGACTTCTCGGGGAATCAGCCCCAGCATTTT
TRBJ1-1,15,NA,NA,TRBV6-5,CASFHLVAGGTEAFF,TGTGCCAGCTTCCATCTCGTCGCGGGGGGGACTGAAGCTTTCTTT
TRBJ1-5,13,NA,TRBD1,TRBV28,CASSTQGGQPQHF,TGTGCCAGCTCAACCCAAGGGGGCCAGCCCCAGCATTTT
TRBJ2-7,13,NA,NA,TRBV2,CASSEGQIYEQYF,TGTGCCAGCAGTGAGGGACAAATCTACGAGCAGTACTTC
TRBJ2-3,19,NA,TRBD2,TRBV4-2,CASSQDILLAEFGTDTQYF,TGTGCCAGCAGCCAAGATATACTTCTAGCGGAATTTGGGACAGATACGCAGTATTTT
TRBJ1-2,15,NA,NA,TRBV15,CATSRDRTDLYGYTF,TGTGCCACCAGCAGAGATCGGACTGACCTCTATGGCTACACCTTC
TRBJ1-2,14,NA,TRBD1,TRBV5-1,CASSLGQGAYGYTF,TGCGCCAGCAGCTTGGGGCAGGGGGCATATGGCTACACCTTC
TRBJ2-1,16,NA,TRBD1,TRBV4-2,CASSQASGTGSDEQFF,TGTGCCAGCAGCCAAGCCTCGGGGACAGGGAGTGATGAGCAGTTCTTC
TRBJ1-1,15,NA,NA,TRBV9,CASSPIGTTNTEAFF,TGTGCCAGCAGCCCCATAGGGACAACGAACACTGAAGCTTTCTTT
TRBJ2-3,17,NA,TRBD1,TRBV24-1,CATSDTRQGAVADTQYF,TGTGCCACCAGTGATACCCGACAGGGCGCCGTGGCAGATACGCAGTATTTT